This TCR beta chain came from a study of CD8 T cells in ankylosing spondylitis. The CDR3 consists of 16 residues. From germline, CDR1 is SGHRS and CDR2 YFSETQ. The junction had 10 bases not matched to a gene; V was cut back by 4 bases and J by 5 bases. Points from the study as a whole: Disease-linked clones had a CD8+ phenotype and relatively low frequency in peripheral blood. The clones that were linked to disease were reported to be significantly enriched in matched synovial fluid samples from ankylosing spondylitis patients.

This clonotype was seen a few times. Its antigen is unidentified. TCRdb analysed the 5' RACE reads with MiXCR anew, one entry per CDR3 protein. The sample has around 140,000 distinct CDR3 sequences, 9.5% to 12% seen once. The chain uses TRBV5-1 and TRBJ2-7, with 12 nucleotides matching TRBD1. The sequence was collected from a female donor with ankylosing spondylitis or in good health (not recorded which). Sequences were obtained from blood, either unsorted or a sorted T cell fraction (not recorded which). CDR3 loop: CASSPGTGTGGHEQYF. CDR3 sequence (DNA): TGCGCCAGCAGCCCAGGTACCGGGACAGGGGGCCACGAGCAGTACTTC.